The T cell receptor beta chain described here comes from a study of CD8 T cells in Susac syndrome. The V gene end was trimmed by 2 bases and the J gene end by 2 bases; junction bases not matched to a gene: 5. Germline values: CDR1 MRHNA, CDR2 SNTAGT. The CDR3 consists of 16 residues. Reverse transcription used about 0.5 to 1 ug RNA and random hexamers. Across 54 Vbeta and 13 Jbeta, TCR beta CDR3 was amplified with immunoSEQ multiplex PCR. TCRdb reanalysed the immunoSEQ multiplex PCR reads using MiXCR and keeps one entry per CDR3 protein. The data hold 400,000 or so distinct CDR3 sequences, with 85% to 90% observed a single time.

The sequence derives from a human donor with multiple sclerosis. The sample comprised CD8+ T cells from PBMCs. The V and J genes are TRBV6-4 and TRBJ2-1, with 8 bases fitting TRBD2. The CDR3 region has the DNA TGTGCCAGCAGTGACGGGATAGCGGGACCCTACAATGAGCAGTTCTTC. It yields the protein CASSDGIAGPYNEQFF.